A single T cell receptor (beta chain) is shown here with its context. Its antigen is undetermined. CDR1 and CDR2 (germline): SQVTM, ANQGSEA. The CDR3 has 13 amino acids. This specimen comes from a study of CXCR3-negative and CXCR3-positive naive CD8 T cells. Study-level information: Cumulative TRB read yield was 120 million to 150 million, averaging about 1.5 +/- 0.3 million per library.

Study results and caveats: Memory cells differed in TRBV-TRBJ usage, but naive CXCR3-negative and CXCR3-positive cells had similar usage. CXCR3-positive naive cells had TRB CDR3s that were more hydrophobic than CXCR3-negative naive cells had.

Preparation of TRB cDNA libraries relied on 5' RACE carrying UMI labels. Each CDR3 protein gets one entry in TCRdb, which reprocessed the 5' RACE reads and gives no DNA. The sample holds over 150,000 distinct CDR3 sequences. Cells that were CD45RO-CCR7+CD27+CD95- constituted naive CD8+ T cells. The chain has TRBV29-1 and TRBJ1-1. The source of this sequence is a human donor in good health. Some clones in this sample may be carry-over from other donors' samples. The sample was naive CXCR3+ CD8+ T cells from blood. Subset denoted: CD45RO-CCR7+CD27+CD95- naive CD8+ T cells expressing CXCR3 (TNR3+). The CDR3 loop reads CSVDSDLNTEAFF.